What follows are 25 T cell receptor beta chains derived from one specimen sequenced in a study of graft-versus-host responses after intestinal transplantation. Libraries were prepared by immunoSEQ multiplex PCR; TCRdb keeps only in-frame clonotypes and omits some of them. The sample carries 98,000 or so clones, approximately 85% recorded once. The source was PBMCs, collected 255 days after intestinal transplant. These receptors were collected from a human patient who received an intestinal transplant, so some T cells may come from the graft donor.

The chain is built from TRBV7-8 and TRBJ2-4; 10 bases line up with TRBD1. Germline CDR1 SGHVS, CDR2 FQNEAQ. The V gene end was trimmed by 1 base and the J gene end by 1 base; junction bases not matched to a gene: 4. The CDR3 totals 17 residues. The CDR3 region is CASSLEWGQGAKNIQYF. The CDR3 DNA sequence: TGTGCCAGCAGCTTAGAATGGGGACAGGGGGCCAAAAACATTCAGTACTTC.

The genes are TRBV20-1 and TRBJ2-5; the D is unclear. The germline gives CDR1 DFQATT, CDR2 SNEGSKA (reference sequence). Trimming took off 6 bases at V and 2 bases at J, with 7 bases between the two ends. The CDR3 loop spans 11 amino acids. CDR3 DNA sequence: TGCAGTGCAAGACTGCAAGAGACCCAGTACTTC. The encoded protein is CSARLQETQYF.

The chain carries TRBV27 and TRBJ1-2, with 7 bases fitting TRBD1. Germline V lookup: CDR1 MNHEY, CDR2 SMNVEV (reference sequence). V was clipped by 5 bases and J by 3 bases; unmatched bases: 9. The CDR3 has 15 amino acids. This chain's CDR3 is CASSPSTGWHYGYTF. For the CDR3, the DNA is TGTGCCAGCAGTCCCTCGACAGGGTGGCACTATGGCTACACCTTC.

V gene TRBV30 combines with J gene TRBJ1-4; D gene unclear. V was trimmed by 0 bases and J by 8 bases, leaving 13 bases between them. The CDR3 runs 14 residues. CDR1 GTSNPN and CDR2 SVGIG come from the germline V gene (reference sequence). In nucleotides, the CDR3 is TGTGCCTGGAGTGTAGGAGGGAGAGACGAAAAACTGTTTTTT. Encoded protein: CAWSVGGRDEKLFF.

The rearrangement uses TRBV9 and TRBJ2-7; 14 bases align to TRBD2. V dropped 3 bases and J dropped 6; count of bases not matched to a gene: 8. This CDR3 comprises 16 residues. CDR1 SGDLS and CDR2 YYNGEE come from the germline V gene. Here the CDR3 DNA reads TGTGCCAGCAGCGCGGGACTAGCGGGAGAAGGCGGCGAGCAGTACTTC. This sequence encodes CASSAGLAGEGGEQYF.

The chain employs TRBV6-6 and TRBJ1-5; D gene unclear. Germline V gives CDR1 MNHNY, CDR2 SVGAGI (reference sequence). The CDR3 sequence is 16 residues long. V was clipped by 0 bases and J by 4 bases, with 13 bases between them. CDR3 protein: CASSYSGRSGNQPQHF. The CDR3 nucleotides read TGTGCCAGCAGTTACTCGGGTAGGTCGGGGAATCAGCCCCAGCATTTT.

This clone has just one count. Different DNA sequences within this sample yield the same CDR3. The rearrangement links TRBV7-2 to TRBJ1-1; tentatively, D is TRBD1 (6 bases). Germline values: CDR1 SGHTA, CDR2 FQGNSA. This CDR3 is built from 14 residues. V lost 3 bases to trimming and J lost 8 bases, with 16 bases between them. For the CDR3, the DNA is TGTGCCAGCAGCTTCGATGTTAGGGGGAGAGAAGCTTTCTTT. It specifies CASSFDVRGREAFF.

Written as DNA, the CDR3 is TGTGCCAGCAGCTTGAGGTATACGGTTAGCATGAACACTGAAGCTTTCTTT. Encoded protein: CASSLRYTVSMNTEAFF. J is TRBJ1-1 and V is TRBV5-8; no clear D. Germline V CDR1 and CDR2: SGHTS, YDEGEE. The CDR3 totals 17 residues. Trimming pared 1 base from V and 0 bases from J, leaving 16 bases between.

The CDR3 loop is CASSITGYQETQYF. The CDR3 DNA sequence: TGTGCCAGTAGTATTACAGGGTACCAAGAGACCCAGTACTTC. The V and J genes are TRBV19 and TRBJ2-5; the D gene is possibly TRBD1 (6 bases). V lost 3 bases and J lost 0, with 8 bases in between. This CDR3 has 14 amino acids. The germline CDR1 and CDR2 sequences are LNHDA and SQIVND (reference sequence).

CDR3 region: CAISETGLGGEGETQYF. The CDR3, as DNA: TGTGCCATCAGTGAAACCGGGCTAGGAGGGGAAGGGGAGACCCAGTACTTC. The chain links TRBV10-3 to TRBJ2-5, with D possibly TRBD2 on 6 matching bases. The CDR3 has 17 residues. V gave up 3 bases and J gave up 5 bases, with 22 bases separating them. CDR1 ENHRY and CDR2 SYGVKD come from the germline V gene.

The rearrangement uses TRBV30 and TRBJ1-2; D remains ambiguous. The CDR3 extends over 15 amino acids. Germline CDR1 is GTSNPN and CDR2 is SVGIG (reference sequence). V lost 0 bases and J lost 2, with 13 bases in between. In DNA, the CDR3 is TGTGCCTGGAGTGTACGGGGAGAGGAGAACTATGGCTACACCTTC. Amino acid sequence: CAWSVRGEENYGYTF.

The rearrangement links TRBV7-3 to TRBJ2-7; D not resolved. Trimming removed 5 bases at V and 3 bases at J, with 11 bases between. Germline V CDR1 and CDR2: SGHTA, FQGTGA. This CDR3 region has 13 residues. Here the CDR3 reads CASSAAWGYEQYF. The CDR3 DNA sequence: TGTGCCAGCAGCGCCGCTTGGGGCTACGAGCAGTACTTC.

CDR3 amino acids: CATSRPGQGRTYEQYV. The CDR3 region has the DNA TGTGCCACCAGCAGGCCGGGACAGGGGAGGACCTACGAGCAGTACGTC. The rearrangement uses TRBV15 and TRBJ2-7; 10 positions match TRBD1. The CDR3 sequence is 16 residues long. The germline gives CDR1 LNHNV, CDR2 YYDKDF (reference sequence). The ends lost 3 bases at V and 2 bases at J; junction bases unmatched: 7.

The rearrangement uses TRBV19 and TRBJ2-7; 9 bases match TRBD1. The CDR3 is 15 residues long. The junction had 10 bases not matched to a gene; V was cut back by 5 bases and J by 5 bases. Germline V lookup: CDR1 LNHDA, CDR2 SQIVND (reference sequence). The CDR3 protein is CASSPTGTGYHEQYF. The DNA for the CDR3 is TGTGCCAGTAGTCCCACCGGGACAGGGTACCACGAGCAGTACTTC.

This clone has a handful of counts. The chain combines TRBV10-3 with TRBJ1-1; D gene unclear. Germline CDR1 is ENHRY and CDR2 is SYGVKD. V was clipped by 10 bases and J by 2 bases, with 11 bases between them. The CDR3 sequence is 12 residues long. The CDR3 spells CATEGVNTEAFF. The CDR3 nucleotides read TGTGCCACCGAAGGAGTAAACACTGAAGCTTTCTTT.

The chain links TRBV5-1 to TRBJ2-2; perhaps D is TRBD1 or TRBD2 (5 bases each). Per the germline V gene, CDR1 is SGHRS and CDR2 is YFSETQ. The V gene lost 1 base and the J gene lost 1 base, with 14 bases spanning the gap. The CDR3 is 17 amino acids. CDR3 nucleotides: TGCGCCAGCAGCTTGATTCCTGGGACGGTGAACACCGGGGAGCTGTTTTTT. As protein: CASSLIPGTVNTGELFF.

The genes are TRBV5-1 and TRBJ1-4; TRBD1 aligns across 9 bases. There are 16 residues in the CDR3. Germline CDR1 is SGHRS and CDR2 is YFSETQ. The junction had 4 bases not matched to a gene; V was cut back by 4 bases and J by 0 bases. The CDR3 here is CASSPGQGATNEKLFF. CDR3 in DNA: TGCGCCAGCAGCCCGGGACAGGGAGCAACTAATGAAAAACTGTTTTTT.

The V and J genes are TRBV2 and TRBJ1-5, with no clear D. Germline values: CDR1 SNHLY, CDR2 FYNNEI. V shed 0 bases and J shed 1 base, with 7 bases lying between them. The CDR3 loop spans 15 amino acids. The CDR3 nucleotides are TGTGCCAGCAGTGAAGCACCCGGGAGCAATCAGCCCCAGCATTTT. It yields the protein CASSEAPGSNQPQHF.

The chain links TRBV11-2 to TRBJ1-5; the D is unclear. The V end was cut by 5 bases, the J end by 0 bases, with 5 bases between. CDR3 length equals 13 residues. Germline CDR1 SGHAT, CDR2 FQNNGV. The chain's CDR3 is CASSPDSNQPQHF. DNA for the CDR3: TGTGCCAGCAGCCCCGATAGCAATCAGCCCCAGCATTTT.

The genes are TRBV28 and TRBJ1-5; D is uncertain. The CDR3 is made up of 15 amino acids. V was trimmed by 3 bases and J by 0 bases, leaving 9 bases between them. Germline CDR1 MDHEN, CDR2 SYDVKM. The CDR3 spells CASSFALHSNQPQHF. The CDR3 nucleotides read TGTGCCAGCAGTTTTGCCCTCCATAGCAATCAGCCCCAGCATTTT. The full variable domain, completed using reference TRBV28 and TRBJ1-5, is DVKVTQSSRYLVKRTGEKVFLECVQDMDHENMFWYRQDPGLGLRLIYFSYDVKMKEKGDIPEGYSVSREKKERFSLILESASTNQTSMYLCASSFALHSNQPQHFGDGTRLSIL.

This clone was picked up a small number of times. This sequence joins TRBV4-2 and TRBJ2-7; TRBD2 matches at 12 bases. Germline-derived CDR1 and CDR2 are LGHNA and YNFKEQ. The V and J ends lost 1 base and 6 bases, in that order; junction bases with no gene match: 1. CDR3 length: 14 amino acids. The CDR3 DNA is TGTGCCAGCAGCCAAGCTAGCGGGGGGGCCGAGCAGTACTTC. Protein: CASSQASGGAEQYF.

The V call is TRBV28, the J call TRBJ1-5; D perhaps matches TRBD1 (5 bases). Trimming removed 6 bases at V and 0 bases at J, with 9 bases between. This CDR3 is 14 amino acids long. Germline V gene lookup returns CDR1 MDHEN and CDR2 SYDVKM. The CDR3 sequence: CASRGVYSNQPQHF. CDR3 bases: TGTGCCAGCAGAGGGGTTTATAGCAATCAGCCCCAGCATTTT.

The chain is built from TRBV27 and TRBJ2-1; 8 bases are a match to TRBD2. CDR1 is MNHEY, CDR2 SMNVEV, per germline (reference sequence). V lost 2 bases and J lost 10; bases outside the gene matches: 16. The CDR3 extends over 17 amino acids. CDR3 amino acids: CASSLDPPGLVRGEQFF. CDR3 in DNA: TGTGCCAGCAGTTTAGACCCACCGGGACTAGTGAGGGGGGAGCAGTTCTTC.

The chain carries TRBV6-1 and TRBJ1-5; 10 bases line up with TRBD1. V was clipped by 3 bases and J by 2 bases; unmatched bases: 4. The CDR3 has 16 amino acids. Germline CDR1 MNHNS, CDR2 SASEGT. The CDR3, as DNA: TGTGCCAGCAGTGAGCCGACAGGGGGCGGCAATCAGCCCCAGCATTTT. Translated, it gives CASSEPTGGGNQPQHF.

The chain is built from TRBV4-1 and TRBJ2-2, with 7 nucleotides matching TRBD1. This CDR3 region has 18 residues. V lost 2 bases, J lost 0 bases, and 9 bases stayed unmatched. Germline V lookup: CDR1 MGHRA, CDR2 YSYEKL. The CDR3 DNA sequence: TGCGCCAGCAGCCAAAAGGGGGCAGGGGAAGCGAACACCGGGGAGCTGTTTTTT. This translates into CASSQKGAGEANTGELFF.